This entry concerns a single TCR beta chain. The germline V and J ends were trimmed by 5 bases and 1 base, with 8 bases remaining between them. Per the germline V gene, CDR1 is SGHAT and CDR2 is FQNNGV. CDR3 length: 13 amino acids. These data belong to a study of cytotoxic CD8 clonotypes in ibrutinib-treated CLL. Study overall: The samples contained around 250,000 productive templates on average. They also contained an average of roughly 99,000 productive rearrangements.

Repertoires were generated with immunoSEQ multiplex PCR, while TCRdb's copy carries only in-frame clones and drops some. The sample has roughly 180,000 clones, about 72% seen once. The source was PBMCs, collected after 24 months of ibrutinib treatment. This receptor was identified in a human donor with chronic lymphocytic leukemia. The chain employs TRBV11-2 and TRBJ1-1; no firm D call. CDR3 loop: CASSLYRNTEAFF. The CDR3 bases are TGTGCCAGCAGCCTTTACAGGAACACTGAAGCTTTCTTT.